This TCR beta chain was observed in a study of glioma-infiltrating T cells after dendritic cell vaccination. Study summary: Samples are from glioblastoma patients in Phase I and II dendritic cell vaccine trials.

This clone has a single count. Time point of the sample: after dendritic cell vaccination, including at tumor progression/relapse. Germline CDR1 and CDR2: SGHDT and YYEEEE. V was trimmed by 4 bases and J by 9 bases, leaving 17 bases between them. The CDR3 is made up of 15 amino acids. Produced via immunoSEQ multiplex PCR; TCRdb's table is partial and in-frame only. The profile shows 75,000 to 95,000 clones, about 81% of them singletons. The chain is built from TRBV5-6 and TRBJ1-6; no reliable D call. The material sequenced was blood, taken after dendritic cell vaccination. This clonotype was sampled from a human donor with glioblastoma. Here the CDR3 reads CASSPTRLGSSPLHF. CDR3 DNA: TGTGCCAGCAGCCCGACCCGTTTAGGGAGTTCACCCCTCCACTTT.